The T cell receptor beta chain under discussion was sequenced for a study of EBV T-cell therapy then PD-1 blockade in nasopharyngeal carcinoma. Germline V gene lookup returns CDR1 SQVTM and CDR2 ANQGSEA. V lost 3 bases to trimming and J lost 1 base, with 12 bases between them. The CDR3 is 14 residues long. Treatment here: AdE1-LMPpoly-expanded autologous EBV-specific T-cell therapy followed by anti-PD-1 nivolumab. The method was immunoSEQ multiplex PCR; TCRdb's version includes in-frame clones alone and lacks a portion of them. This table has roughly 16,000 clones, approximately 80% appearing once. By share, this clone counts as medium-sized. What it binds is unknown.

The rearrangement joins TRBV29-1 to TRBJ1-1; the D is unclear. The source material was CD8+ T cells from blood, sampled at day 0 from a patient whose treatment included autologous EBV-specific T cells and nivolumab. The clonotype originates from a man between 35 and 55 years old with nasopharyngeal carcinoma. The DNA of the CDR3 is TGCAGCGTTGATCTCGGACGCCAGAACACTGAAGCTTTCTTT. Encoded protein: CSVDLGRQNTEAFF.